The sequence of this T cell receptor beta chain was determined in a study of early stage breast cancer tumors. Findings and caveats of the study: Tumors had about 2.3-fold higher T cell density than normal breast.

The CDR3 runs 13 residues. The germline V gene has CDR1 SGHTA and CDR2 FQGNSA. Trimming shortened V by 4 bases and J by 6 bases, and 13 bases separated the two germline ends. Repertoires were generated with immunoSEQ multiplex PCR, while TCRdb's copy carries only in-frame clones and drops some. The sample includes nearly 25,000 clones, 55% to 80% of them seen just once. A note on this clone: Antigen specificity is unknown.

This sequence joins TRBV7-2 and TRBJ2-7; D may be TRBD1 (5 bases). Input material: breast tumor tissue. This receptor was identified in a person in their sixties with breast cancer. In DNA, the CDR3 is TGTGCCAGCAGCTCCAGGGTATTGAGCGAGCAGTACTTC. Translation gives CASSSRVLSEQYF.